This T cell receptor beta chain derives from a study of blood T cell repertoires in COVID-19. Trimming shortened V by 5 bases and J by 11 bases, and 14 bases separated the two germline ends. Per the germline V gene, CDR1 is MDHEN and CDR2 is SYDVKM. This CDR3 comprises 12 residues. The method was immunoSEQ multiplex PCR; TCRdb's version includes in-frame clones alone and lacks a portion of them. The sample includes roughly 200,000 clones, roughly three quarters of them seen just once. The receptor comes from a woman aged 40 to 50 with COVID-19, enrolled during active disease. The V call is TRBV28, the J call TRBJ2-3, with D perhaps matching TRBD2 (6 bases). Sequencing was carried out using peripheral blood. DNA for the CDR3: TGTGCCAGCAGTAAAGGACGGCGGGGGCAGTATTTT. This gives the protein CASSKGRRGQYF.